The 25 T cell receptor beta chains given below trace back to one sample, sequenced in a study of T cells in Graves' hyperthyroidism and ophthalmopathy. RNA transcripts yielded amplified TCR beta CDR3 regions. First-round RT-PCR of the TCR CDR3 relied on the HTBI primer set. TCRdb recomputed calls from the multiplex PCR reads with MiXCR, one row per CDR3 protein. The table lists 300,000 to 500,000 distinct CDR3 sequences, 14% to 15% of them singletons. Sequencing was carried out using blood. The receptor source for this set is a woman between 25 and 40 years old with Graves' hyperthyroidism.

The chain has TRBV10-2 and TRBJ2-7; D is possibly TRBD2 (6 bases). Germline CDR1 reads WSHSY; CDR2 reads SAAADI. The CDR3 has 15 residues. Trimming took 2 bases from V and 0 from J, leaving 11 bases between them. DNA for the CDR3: TGCGCCAGCAGTGAGAATCGGGGGATCTCCTACGAGCAGTACTTC. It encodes CASSENRGISYEQYF.

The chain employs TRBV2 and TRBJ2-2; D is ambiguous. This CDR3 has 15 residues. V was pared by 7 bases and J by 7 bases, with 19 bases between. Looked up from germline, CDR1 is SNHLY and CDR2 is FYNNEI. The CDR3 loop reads CASTRSGTINGELFF. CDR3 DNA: TGTGCCAGCACTCGAAGTGGTACTATTAACGGGGAGCTGTTTTTT.

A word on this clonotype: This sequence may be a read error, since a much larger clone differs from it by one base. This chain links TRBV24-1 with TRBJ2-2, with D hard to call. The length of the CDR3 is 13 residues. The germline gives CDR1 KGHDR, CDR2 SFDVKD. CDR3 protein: CATSGPYTRELFF. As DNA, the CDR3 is TGTGCCACCAGTGGGCCCTACACCAGGGAGCTGTTTTTT.

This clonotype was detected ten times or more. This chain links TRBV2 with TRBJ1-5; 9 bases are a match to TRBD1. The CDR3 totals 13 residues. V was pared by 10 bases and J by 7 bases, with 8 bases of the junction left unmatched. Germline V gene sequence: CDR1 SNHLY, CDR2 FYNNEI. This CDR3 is CATTGGAGQPQHF. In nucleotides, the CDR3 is TGTGCCACAACAGGGGGCGCAGGGCAGCCCCAGCATTTT.

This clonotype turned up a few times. Here the CDR3 reads CASRELALPSNEQFF. As DNA, the CDR3 is TGTGCCAGCAGGGAACTAGCGCTCCCTTCAAATGAGCAGTTCTTC. The chain employs TRBV12-3 or TRBV12-4 and TRBJ2-1, with TRBD2 identical over 7 bases. The trim removed 6 bases at V and 7 bases at J, leaving 12 bases unmatched. The CDR3 contains 15 residues.

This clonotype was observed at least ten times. CDR3 DNA: TGTGCCAGCAGTTTAGGGAGCGGGTCTTTTTCCTACAATGAGCAGTTCTTC. It yields the protein CASSLGSGSFSYNEQFF. The rearrangement links TRBV28 to TRBJ2-1; TRBD2 might be the D (6 bases). The CDR3 runs to 17 residues. Germline V lookup: CDR1 MDHEN, CDR2 SYDVKM. Trimming removed 2 bases from V and 1 base from J, with 15 bases in between. Drawing the rest from reference TRBV28 and TRBJ2-1, the complete variable domain is DVKVTQSSRYLVKRTGEKVFLECVQDMDHENMFWYRQDPGLGLRLIYFSYDVKMKEKGDIPEGYSVSREKKERFSLILESASTNQTSMYLCASSLGSGSFSYNEQFFGPGTRLTVL.

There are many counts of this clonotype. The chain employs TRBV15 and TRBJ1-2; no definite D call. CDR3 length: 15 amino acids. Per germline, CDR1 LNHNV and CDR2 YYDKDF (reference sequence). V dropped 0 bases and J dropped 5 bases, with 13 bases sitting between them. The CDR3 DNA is TGTGCCACCAGCAGAGATCGTCTACAAAATTATGGCTACACCTTC. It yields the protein CATSRDRLQNYGYTF. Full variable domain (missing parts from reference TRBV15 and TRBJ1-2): DAMVIQNPRYQVTQFGKPVTLSCSQTLNHNVMYWYQQKSSQAPKLLFHYYDKDFNNEADTPDNFQSRRPNTSFCFLDIRSPGLGDTAMYLCATSRDRLQNYGYTFGSGTRLTVV.

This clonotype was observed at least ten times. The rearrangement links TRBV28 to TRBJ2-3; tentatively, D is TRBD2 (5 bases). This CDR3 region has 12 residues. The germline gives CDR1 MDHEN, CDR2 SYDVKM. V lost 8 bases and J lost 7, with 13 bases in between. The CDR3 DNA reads TGTGCCAGCGGTGCCCGGGGAAATACGCAGTATTTT. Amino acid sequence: CASGARGNTQYF.

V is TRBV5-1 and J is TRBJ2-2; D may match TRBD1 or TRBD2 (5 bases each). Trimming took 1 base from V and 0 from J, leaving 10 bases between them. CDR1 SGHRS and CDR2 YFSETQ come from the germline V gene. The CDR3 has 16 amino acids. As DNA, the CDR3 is TGCGCCAGCAGCTTGCCGGGGCCATCGAACACCGGGGAGCTGTTTTTT. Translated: CASSLPGPSNTGELFF.

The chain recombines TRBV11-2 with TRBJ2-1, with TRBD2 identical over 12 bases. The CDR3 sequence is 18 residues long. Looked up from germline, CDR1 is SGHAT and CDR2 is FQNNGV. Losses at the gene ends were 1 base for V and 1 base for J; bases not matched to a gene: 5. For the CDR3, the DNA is TGTGCCAGCAGCTTAGGTCCAACTAGCGGGAGGTCCTACAATGAGCAGTTCTTC. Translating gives CASSLGPTSGRSYNEQFF. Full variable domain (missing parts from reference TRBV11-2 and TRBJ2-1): EAGVAQSPRYKIIEKRQSVAFWCNPISGHATLYWYQQILGQGPKLLIQFQNNGVVDDSQLPKDRFSAERLKGVDSTLKIQPAKLEDSAVYLCASSLGPTSGRSYNEQFFGPGTRLTVL.

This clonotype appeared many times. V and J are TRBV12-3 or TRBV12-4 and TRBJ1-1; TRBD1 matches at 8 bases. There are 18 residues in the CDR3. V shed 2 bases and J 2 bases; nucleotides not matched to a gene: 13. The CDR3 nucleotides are TGTGCCAGCAGTTTAATCCCCGGCGACAGGGGCCTAAACACTGAAGCTTTCTTT. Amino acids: CASSLIPGDRGLNTEAFF.

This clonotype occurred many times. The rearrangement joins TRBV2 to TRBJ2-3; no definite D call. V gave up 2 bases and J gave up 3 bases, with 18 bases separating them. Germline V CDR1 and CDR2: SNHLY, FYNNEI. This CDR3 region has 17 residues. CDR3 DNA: TGTGCCAGCAGTGAAAGCGTGGGGTCTTCAAGGACAGATACGCAGTATTTT. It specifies CASSESVGSSRTDTQYF.

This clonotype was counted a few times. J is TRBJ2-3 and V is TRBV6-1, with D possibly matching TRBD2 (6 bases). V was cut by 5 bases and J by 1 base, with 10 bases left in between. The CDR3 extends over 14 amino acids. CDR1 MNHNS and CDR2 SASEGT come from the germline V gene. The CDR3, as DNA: TGTGCCAGCAGTTTGGGACTGCGCACAGATACGCAGTATTTT. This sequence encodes CASSLGLRTDTQYF.

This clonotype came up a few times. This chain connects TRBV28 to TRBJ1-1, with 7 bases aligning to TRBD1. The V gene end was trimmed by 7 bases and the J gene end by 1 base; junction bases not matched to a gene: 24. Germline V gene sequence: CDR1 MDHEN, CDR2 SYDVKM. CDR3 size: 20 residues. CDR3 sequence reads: CASMGNRGDRSQYPNTEAFF. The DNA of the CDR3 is TGTGCCAGCATGGGGAACAGGGGAGACCGCAGCCAGTATCCGAACACTGAAGCTTTCTTT.

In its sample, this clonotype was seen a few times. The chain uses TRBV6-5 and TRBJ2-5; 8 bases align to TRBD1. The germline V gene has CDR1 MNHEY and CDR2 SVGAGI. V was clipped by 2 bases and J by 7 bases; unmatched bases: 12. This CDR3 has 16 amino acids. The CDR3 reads CASSYPTGGKGGTQYF. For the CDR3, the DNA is TGTGCCAGCAGTTACCCTACAGGGGGTAAGGGGGGGACCCAGTACTTC.

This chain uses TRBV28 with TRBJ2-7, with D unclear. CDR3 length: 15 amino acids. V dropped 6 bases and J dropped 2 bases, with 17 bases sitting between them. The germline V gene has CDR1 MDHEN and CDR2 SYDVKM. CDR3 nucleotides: TGTGCCAGCAGAACTCCTCAGGACGGTACCTACGAGCAGTACTTC. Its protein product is CASRTPQDGTYEQYF.

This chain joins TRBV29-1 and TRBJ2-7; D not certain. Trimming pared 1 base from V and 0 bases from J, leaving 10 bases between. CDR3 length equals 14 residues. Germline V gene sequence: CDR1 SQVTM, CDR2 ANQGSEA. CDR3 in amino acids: CSVEVGGSSYEQYF. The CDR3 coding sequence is TGCAGCGTTGAAGTGGGTGGAAGCTCCTACGAGCAGTACTTC.

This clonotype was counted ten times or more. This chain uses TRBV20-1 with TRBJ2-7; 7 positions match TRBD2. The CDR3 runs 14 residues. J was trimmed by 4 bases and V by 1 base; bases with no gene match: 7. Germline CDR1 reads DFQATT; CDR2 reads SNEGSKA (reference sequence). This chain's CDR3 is CSARVGAGWYEQYF. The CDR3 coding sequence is TGCAGTGCTAGAGTAGGAGCGGGATGGTACGAGCAGTACTTC.

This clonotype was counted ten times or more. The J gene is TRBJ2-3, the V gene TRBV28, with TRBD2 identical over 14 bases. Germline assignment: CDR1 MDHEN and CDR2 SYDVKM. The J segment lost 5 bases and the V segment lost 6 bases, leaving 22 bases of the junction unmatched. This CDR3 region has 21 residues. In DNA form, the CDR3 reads TGTGCCAGCAGCAAGAATAGAATCAAATCGGGACTAGCGGGAGAGAGAGATACGCAGTATTTT. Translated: CASSKNRIKSGLAGERDTQYF.

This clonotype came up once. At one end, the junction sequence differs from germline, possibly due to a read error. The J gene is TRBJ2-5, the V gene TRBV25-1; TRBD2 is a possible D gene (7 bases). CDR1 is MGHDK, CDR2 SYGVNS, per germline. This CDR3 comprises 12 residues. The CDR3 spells CASSEPSGGLDF. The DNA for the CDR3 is TGTGCCAGCAGTGAACCGTCGGGGGGCTTGGACTTC.

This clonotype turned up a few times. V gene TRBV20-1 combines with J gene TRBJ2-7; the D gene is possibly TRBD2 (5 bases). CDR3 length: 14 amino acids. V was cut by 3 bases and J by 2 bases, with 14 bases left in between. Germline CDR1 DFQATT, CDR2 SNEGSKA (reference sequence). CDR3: CSASLAGFTYEQYF. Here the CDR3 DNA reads TGCAGTGCTAGTCTTGCGGGCTTTACCTACGAGCAGTACTTC.

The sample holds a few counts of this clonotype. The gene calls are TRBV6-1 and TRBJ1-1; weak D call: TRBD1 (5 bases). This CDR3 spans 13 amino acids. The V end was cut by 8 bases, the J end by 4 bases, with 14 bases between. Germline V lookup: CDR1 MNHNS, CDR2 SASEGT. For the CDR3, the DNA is TGTGCCAGCGAGAAACGGGACGCCACTGAAGCTTTCTTT. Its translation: CASEKRDATEAFF.

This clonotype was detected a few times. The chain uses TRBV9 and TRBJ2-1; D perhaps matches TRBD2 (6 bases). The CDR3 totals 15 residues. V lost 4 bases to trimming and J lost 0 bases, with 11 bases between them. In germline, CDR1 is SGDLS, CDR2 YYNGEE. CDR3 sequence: CASSTVGGSYNEQFF. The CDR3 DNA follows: TGTGCCAGCAGCACCGTCGGGGGCTCCTACAATGAGCAGTTCTTC.

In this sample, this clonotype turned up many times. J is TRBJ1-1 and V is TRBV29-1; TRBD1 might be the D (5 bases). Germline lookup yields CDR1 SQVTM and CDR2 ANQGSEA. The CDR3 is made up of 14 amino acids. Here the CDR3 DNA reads TGCAGTAGCTTATCCAGGGCTACGGGCTCTGAAGCTTTCTTT. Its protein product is CSSLSRATGSEAFF.

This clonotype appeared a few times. The CDR3 DNA reads as TGTGCCAGCAGCCCCCCGTCCTCCTATGGCTACACCTTC. Translated, it gives CASSPPSSYGYTF. This chain connects TRBV3-1 to TRBJ1-2; D gene ambiguous. The CDR3 runs 13 residues. Germline values: CDR1 LGHDT, CDR2 YNNKEL (reference sequence). Trimming removed 4 bases at V and 4 bases at J, with 10 bases between. Full variable domain (outside the CDR3, taken from reference TRBV3-1 and TRBJ1-2): DTAVSQTPKYLVTQMGNDKSIKCEQNLGHDTMYWYKQDSKKFLKIMFSYNNKELIINETVPNRFSPKSPDKAHLNLHINSLELGDSAVYFCASSPPSSYGYTFGSGTRLTVV.